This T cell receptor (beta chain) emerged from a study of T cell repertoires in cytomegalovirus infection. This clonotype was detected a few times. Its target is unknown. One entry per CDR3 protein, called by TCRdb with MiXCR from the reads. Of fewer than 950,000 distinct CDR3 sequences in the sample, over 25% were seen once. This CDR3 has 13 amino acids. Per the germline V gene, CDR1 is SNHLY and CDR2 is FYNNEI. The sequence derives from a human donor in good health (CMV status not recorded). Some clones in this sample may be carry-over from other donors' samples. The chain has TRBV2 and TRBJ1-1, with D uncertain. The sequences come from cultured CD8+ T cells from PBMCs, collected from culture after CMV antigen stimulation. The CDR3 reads CAISRGMNTEAFF. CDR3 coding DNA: TGTGCTATCAGCCGGGGAATGAACACTGAAGCTTTCTTT. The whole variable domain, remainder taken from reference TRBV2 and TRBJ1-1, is EPEVTQTPSHQVTQMGQEVILRCVPISNHLYFYWYRQILGQKVEFLVSFYNNEISEKSEIFDDQFSVERPDGSNFTLKIRSTKLEDSAMYFCAISRGMNTEAFFGQGTRLTVV.